Detailed here is one TCR beta chain. The antigen remains unidentified. This entry belongs to a study of response to subunit inactivated influenza vaccine. Study-level findings and limits: Authors suggested few new T cells are recruited by each seasonal influenza vaccination.

Via MiXCR, TCRdb re-called the RT-PCR reads, giving one row per CDR3 protein. The repertoire has 300,000 to 350,000 distinct CDR3 sequences, 20% to 25% of them found once; the top ten carry 10% to 13%. The germline V gene encodes CDR1 SEHNR and CDR2 FQNEAQ (reference sequence). The CDR3 has 15 residues. V was shortened by 5 bases and J by 1 base, with 14 bases between the two germline ends. Specimen: PBMCs from blood, collected about 20 months after vaccination. This receptor was taken from a man between 50 and 69 years old who received an inactivated influenza vaccine. The chain combines TRBV7-9 with TRBJ1-1, with D unclear. CDR3 region: CASSLPQMGNTEAFF. As DNA, the CDR3 is TGTGCCAGCAGCCTCCCTCAGATGGGGAACACTGAAGCTTTCTTT. Together with reference TRBV7-9 and TRBJ1-1, the CDR3 gives the full variable domain: DTGVSQNPRHKITKRGQNVTFRCDPISEHNRLYWYRQTLGQGPEFLTYFQNEAQLEKSRLLSDRFSAERPKGSFSTLEIQRTEQGDSAMYLCASSLPQMGNTEAFFGQGTRLTVV.